This T cell receptor beta chain was sequenced for a study of T cell repertoires in cytomegalovirus infection. For the study at large: Through public TCR beta signatures, both CMV infection and matching HLA type were indicated. Study-level points and caveats: The cumulative frequency of public TCR beta families distinguished individuals who carried CMV together with the relevant HLA.

On this clonotype itself: The antigen is undetermined.

CDR1 is LGHNT, CDR2 FRNRAP, per germline. The CDR3 extends over 14 amino acids. V lost 5 bases, J lost 1 base, and 11 bases lay in between. In TCRdb, the reads were re-called with MiXCR into one record per CDR3 protein. The table includes 450,000 to 650,000 distinct CDR3 sequences, over 35% detected once. This clonotype was sampled from a human donor in good health (CMV status not recorded). Some clones in this sample may be carry-over from other donors' samples. The chain combines TRBV12-5 with TRBJ2-5; D gene unclear. The sequenced sample was cultured PBMCs, obtained from culture after CMV antigen stimulation. CDR3 sequence: CASGIDTAQETQYF. The DNA of the CDR3 is TGTGCTAGTGGTATCGACACCGCCCAAGAGACCCAGTACTTC.